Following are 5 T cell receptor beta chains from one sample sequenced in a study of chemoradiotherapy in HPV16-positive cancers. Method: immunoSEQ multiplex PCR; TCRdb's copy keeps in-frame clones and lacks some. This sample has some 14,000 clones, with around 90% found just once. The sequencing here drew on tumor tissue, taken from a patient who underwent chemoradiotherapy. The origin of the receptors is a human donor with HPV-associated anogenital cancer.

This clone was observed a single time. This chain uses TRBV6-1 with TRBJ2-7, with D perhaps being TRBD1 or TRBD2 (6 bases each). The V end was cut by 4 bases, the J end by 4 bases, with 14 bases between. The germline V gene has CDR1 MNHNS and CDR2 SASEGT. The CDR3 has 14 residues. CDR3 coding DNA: TGTGCCAGCAGTGCCACGGGGGCGGGGTACGAGCAGTACTTC. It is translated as CASSATGAGYEQYF.

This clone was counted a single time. CDR3 DNA sequence: TGTGCTAGTGCCCGGGGCGGGGGTACCTACGAGCAGTACTTC. This codes for CASARGGGTYEQYF. The V call is TRBV12-5, the J call TRBJ2-7; 7 nucleotides line up with TRBD2. Germline loops: CDR1 LGHNT, CDR2 FRNRAP. V lost 7 bases, J lost 2 bases, and 8 bases stayed unmatched. The CDR3 spans 14 residues.

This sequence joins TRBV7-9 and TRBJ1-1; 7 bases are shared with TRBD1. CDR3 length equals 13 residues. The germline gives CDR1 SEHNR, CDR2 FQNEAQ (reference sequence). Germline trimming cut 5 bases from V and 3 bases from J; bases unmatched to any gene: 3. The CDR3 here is CASSTTGDTEAFF. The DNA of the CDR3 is TGTGCCAGCAGCACAACAGGGGACACTGAAGCTTTCTTT.

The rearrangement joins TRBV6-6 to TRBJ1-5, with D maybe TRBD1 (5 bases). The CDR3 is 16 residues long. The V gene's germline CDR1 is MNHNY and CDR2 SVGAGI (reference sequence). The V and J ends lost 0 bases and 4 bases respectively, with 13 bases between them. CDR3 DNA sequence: TGTGCCAGCAGTTACTCCTCTGACAGCTTTAATCAGCCCCAGCATTTT. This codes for CASSYSSDSFNQPQHF.

The CDR3 DNA reads as TGTGCCAGCAGCGTAGCCGGGACTCCCTACGAGCAGTACTTC. It encodes CASSVAGTPYEQYF. The chain links TRBV9 to TRBJ2-7; TRBD2 might be the D (6 bases). Trimming removed 0 bases from V and 2 bases from J, with 9 bases in between. The length of the CDR3 is 14 residues. The V gene's germline CDR1 is SGDLS and CDR2 YYNGEE.